This TCR beta chain was obtained from a study of OX40 agonist ivuxolimab in advanced cancers. This CDR3 contains 16 residues. Per the germline V gene, CDR1 is PRHDT and CDR2 is FYEKMQ (reference sequence). Trimming removed 5 bases from V and 0 bases from J; junction bases left unmatched: 3. The repertoire was sequenced with immunoSEQ multiplex PCR; TCRdb's copy has only in-frame clones and lacks some. The data contain about 52,000 clones, approximately 90% of them singletons. The V and J genes are TRBV13 and TRBJ2-5; 13 bases map to TRBD2. Sequenced material: CD4+ or CD8+ T cells sorted from blood, taken in a trial of the OX40 agonist ivuxolimab. This TCR was recovered from an adult with an advanced solid tumor such as melanoma, head and neck, liver or kidney cancer. The CDR3 nucleotides read TGTGCCAGCAGCACCACTAGCGGGGGGGACCAAGAGACCCAGTACTTC. It yields the protein CASSTTSGGDQETQYF.